These 2 T cell receptor beta chains came from one sample sequenced in a study of blood T cell repertoires in COVID-19. Profiled with immunoSEQ multiplex PCR; TCRdb holds only in-frame clones, not every one. The repertoire includes hundreds of thousands of clones, more than 70% of them detected once, and about 11% sits in the top ten. Sequencing was done on a sample of peripheral blood. Every receptor here comes from a young woman with COVID-19, enrolled during active disease.

The chain recombines TRBV25-1 with TRBJ1-1; D possibly corresponds to TRBD1 (6 bases). CDR1 and CDR2 (germline): MGHDK, SYGVNS. The CDR3 has 15 amino acids. The V gene lost 4 bases and the J gene lost 4 bases, with 16 bases spanning the gap. CDR3 coding DNA: TGTGCCAGCAGTGCCGTTACAGGGCTTGGCACTGAAGCTTTCTTT. Translation: CASSAVTGLGTEAFF.

The DNA of the CDR3 is TGTGCCATCAGTGAGAGTGGGACAGGGGAAGTCTATGGCTACACCTTC. Its protein product is CAISESGTGEVYGYTF. The V gene is TRBV10-3, the J gene TRBJ1-2; 10 positions match TRBD1. The length of the CDR3 is 16 residues. V shed 2 bases and J 4 bases; nucleotides not matched to a gene: 7. Germline-derived CDR1 and CDR2 are ENHRY and SYGVKD.